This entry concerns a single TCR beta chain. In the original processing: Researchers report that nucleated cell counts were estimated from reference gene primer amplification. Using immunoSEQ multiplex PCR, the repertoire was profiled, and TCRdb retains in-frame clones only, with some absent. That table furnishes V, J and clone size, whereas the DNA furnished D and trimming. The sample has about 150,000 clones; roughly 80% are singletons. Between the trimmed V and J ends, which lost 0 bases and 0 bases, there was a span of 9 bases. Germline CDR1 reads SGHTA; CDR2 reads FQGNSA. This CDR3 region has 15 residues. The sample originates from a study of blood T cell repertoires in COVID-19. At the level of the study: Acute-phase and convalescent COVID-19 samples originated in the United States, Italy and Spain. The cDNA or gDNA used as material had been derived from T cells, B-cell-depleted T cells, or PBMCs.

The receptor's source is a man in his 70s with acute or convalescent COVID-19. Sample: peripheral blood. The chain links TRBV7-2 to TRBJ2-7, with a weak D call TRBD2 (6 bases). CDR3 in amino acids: CASSLALANSYEQYF. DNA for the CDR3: TGTGCCAGCAGCTTAGCTCTAGCGAACTCCTACGAGCAGTACTTC.